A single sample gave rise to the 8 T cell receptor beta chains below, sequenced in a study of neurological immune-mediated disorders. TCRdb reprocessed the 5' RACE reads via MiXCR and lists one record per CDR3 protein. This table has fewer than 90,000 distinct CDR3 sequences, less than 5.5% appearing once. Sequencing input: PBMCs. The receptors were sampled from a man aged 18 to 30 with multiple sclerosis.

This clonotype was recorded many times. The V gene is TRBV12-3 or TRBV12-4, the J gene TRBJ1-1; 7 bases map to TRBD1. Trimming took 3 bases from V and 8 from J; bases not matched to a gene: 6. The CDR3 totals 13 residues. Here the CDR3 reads CASSFQGGAEAFF. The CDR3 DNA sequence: TGTGCCAGCAGTTTTCAGGGGGGGGCCGAAGCTTTCTTT.

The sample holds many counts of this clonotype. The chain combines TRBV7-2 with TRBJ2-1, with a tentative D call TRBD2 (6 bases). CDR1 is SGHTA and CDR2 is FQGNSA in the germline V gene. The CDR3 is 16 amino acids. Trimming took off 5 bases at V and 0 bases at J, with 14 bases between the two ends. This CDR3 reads CASSPVGGNSYNEQFF. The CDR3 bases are TGTGCCAGCAGCCCAGTGGGGGGAAACTCCTACAATGAGCAGTTCTTC. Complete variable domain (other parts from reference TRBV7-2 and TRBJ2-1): GAGVSQSPSNKVTEKGKDVELRCDPISGHTALYWYRQSLGQGLEFLIYFQGNSAPDKSGLPSDRFSAERTGGSVSTLTIQRTQQEDSAVYLCASSPVGGNSYNEQFFGPGTRLTVL.

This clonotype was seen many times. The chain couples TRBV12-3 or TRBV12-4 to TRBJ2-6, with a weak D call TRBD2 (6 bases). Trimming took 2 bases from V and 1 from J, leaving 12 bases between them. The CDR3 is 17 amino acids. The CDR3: CASSLPSGTSGANVLTF. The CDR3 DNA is TGTGCCAGCAGTTTACCCTCAGGGACTTCTGGGGCCAACGTCCTGACTTTC.

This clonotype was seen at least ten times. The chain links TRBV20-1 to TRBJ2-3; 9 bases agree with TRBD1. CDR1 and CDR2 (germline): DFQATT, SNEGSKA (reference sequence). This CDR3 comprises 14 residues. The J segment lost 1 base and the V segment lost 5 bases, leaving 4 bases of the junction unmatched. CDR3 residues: CSALRDRGTDTQYF. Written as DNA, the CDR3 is TGCAGTGCTCTCCGGGACAGGGGCACAGATACGCAGTATTTT.

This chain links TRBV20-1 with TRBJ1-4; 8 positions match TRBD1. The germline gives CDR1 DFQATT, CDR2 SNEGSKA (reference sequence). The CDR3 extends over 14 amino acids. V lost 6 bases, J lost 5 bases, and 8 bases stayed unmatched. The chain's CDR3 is CSAPRTGRNEKLFF. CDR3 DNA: TGCAGTGCCCCAAGGACAGGGAGGAATGAAAAACTGTTTTTT.

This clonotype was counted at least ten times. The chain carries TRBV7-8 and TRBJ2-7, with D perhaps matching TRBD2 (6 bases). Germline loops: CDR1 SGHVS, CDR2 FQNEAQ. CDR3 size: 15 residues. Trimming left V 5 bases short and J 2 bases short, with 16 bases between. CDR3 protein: CASSRGRTRPYEQYF. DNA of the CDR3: TGTGCCAGCAGCCGGGGGAGGACCAGACCCTACGAGCAGTACTTC.

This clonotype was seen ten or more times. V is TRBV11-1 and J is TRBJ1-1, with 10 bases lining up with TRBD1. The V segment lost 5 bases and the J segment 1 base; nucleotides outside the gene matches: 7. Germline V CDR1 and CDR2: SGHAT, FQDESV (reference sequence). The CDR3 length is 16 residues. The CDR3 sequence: CASSPRTGGGNTEAFF. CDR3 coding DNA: TGTGCCAGCAGCCCCCGGACAGGGGGAGGGAACACTGAAGCTTTCTTT.

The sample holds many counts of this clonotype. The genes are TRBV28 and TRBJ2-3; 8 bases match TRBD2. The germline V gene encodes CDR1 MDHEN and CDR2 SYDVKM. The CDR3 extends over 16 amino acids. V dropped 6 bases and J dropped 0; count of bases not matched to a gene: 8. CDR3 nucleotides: TGTGCCAGCAGGAGAACACGGACTAGCAGCACAGATACGCAGTATTTT. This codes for CASRRTRTSSTDTQYF.